A single sample gave rise to the 3 T cell receptor beta chains below, sequenced in a study of read filtering for tumor transcriptome and immune sequencing. This library used approximately 390 ng RNA and molecular barcoded adaptors spanning alpha/delta and beta/gamma chains. TCRdb re-called the reads with MiXCR, one entry per CDR3 protein. Counted here are around 58,000 distinct CDR3 sequences, approximately 15% occurring once; the ten biggest clones make up 45%. The sample consisted of a population of CD138-negative cells sorted from bone marrow. The receptors derive from a donor aged 40 or older with multiple myeloma.

The table lists this clonotype with a few counts. The gene calls are TRBV10-3 and TRBJ1-5; D unresolved. There are 16 residues in the CDR3. CDR1 and CDR2 (germline): ENHRY, SYGVKD. Trimming took off 4 bases at V and 1 base at J, with 14 bases between the two ends. CDR3: CAISARGSGSNQPQHF. For the CDR3, the DNA is TGTGCCATCAGTGCCCGGGGAAGCGGAAGCAATCAGCCCCAGCATTTT.

In its sample, this clonotype was seen many times. This chain joins TRBV7-9 and TRBJ2-7; 7 nucleotides line up with TRBD2. The V gene end was trimmed by 5 bases and the J gene end by 6 bases; junction bases not matched to a gene: 16. The length of the CDR3 is 16 residues. Germline V gene lookup returns CDR1 SEHNR and CDR2 FQNEAQ (reference sequence). This CDR3 reads CASSPRTSPGSGEQYF. CDR3 nucleotide sequence: TGTGCCAGCAGCCCTAGGACTAGTCCCGGGTCCGGCGAGCAGTACTTC.

In the case of this clonotype: A read error is possible here, since a much larger clone lies one base away. This rearrangement joins TRBV7-9 to TRBJ2-7; TRBD1 matches 8 bases. The CDR3 runs 15 residues. With V trimmed by 8 bases and J by 2 bases, 11 bases remained unmatched. CDR1 and CDR2 from the germline V gene are SEHNR and FQNEAQ (reference sequence). The CDR3 DNA reads as TGTGCCAGCGGCACCCGGACAGGGCCTCCCTACGAGCAGTACTTC. It encodes CASGTRTGPPYEQYF.